This T cell receptor beta chain was observed in a study of blood T cells in healthy people across ages. Study results and caveats: Long-lived and aged donors differed, with more naive CD4+ cells and higher diversity in the long-lived.

Details on this clonotype: The antigen remains undetermined.

No fewer than 5.5 micrograms of total RNA were isolated from every sample. A second PCR of 7 to 11 cycles used a sample-barcoded 5' primer and a J-beta primer mix. TCRdb independently ran MiXCR on the 5' RACE reads; one entry per CDR3 protein. This sample has about 1.6 million distinct CDR3 sequences, with approximately 32% found just once. Germline CDR1 is DFQATT and CDR2 is SNEGSKA (reference sequence). V was cut by 0 bases and J by 11 bases, with 22 bases left in between. This CDR3 has 15 amino acids. The sample taken for sequencing was blood. The origin of this receptor is a woman in her thirties in good health. The chain recombines TRBV20-1 with TRBJ2-5; tentative D call: TRBD2 (6 bases). CDR3 DNA sequence: TGCAGTGCTAGAGATTTGAGGGAGGACGGCAATGAGCAGTACTTC. As protein: CSARDLREDGNEQYF.